This T cell receptor beta chain was captured in a study of T cell changes during pregnancy in multiple sclerosis. Profiled with immunoSEQ multiplex PCR; TCRdb holds only in-frame clones, not every one. The sample carries over 55,000 clones, just over 90% recorded once. CDR1 and CDR2 (germline): MNHEY, SVGAGI. Germline trimming cut 4 bases from V and 2 bases from J; bases unmatched to any gene: 4. CDR3 length: 15 amino acids. The starting material was peripheral blood, obtained after pregnancy. The source of this sequence is a female donor with multiple sclerosis, enrolled in a pregnancy study. The gene calls are TRBV6-5 and TRBJ1-5; the match to TRBD1 covers 8 bases. This CDR3 reads CASSSTGGRNQPQHF. In DNA, the CDR3 is TGTGCCAGCAGTTCCACAGGGGGACGCAATCAGCCCCAGCATTTT.